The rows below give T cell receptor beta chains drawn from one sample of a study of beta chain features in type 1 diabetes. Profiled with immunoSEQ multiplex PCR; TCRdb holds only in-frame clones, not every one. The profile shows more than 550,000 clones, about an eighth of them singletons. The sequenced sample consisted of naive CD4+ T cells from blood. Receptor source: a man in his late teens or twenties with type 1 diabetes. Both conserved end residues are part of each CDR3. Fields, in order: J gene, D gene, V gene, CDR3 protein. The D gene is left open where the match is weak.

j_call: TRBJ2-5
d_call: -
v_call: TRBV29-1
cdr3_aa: CSGSPGVQETQYF

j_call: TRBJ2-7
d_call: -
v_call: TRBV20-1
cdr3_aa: CSARRSYEQYF

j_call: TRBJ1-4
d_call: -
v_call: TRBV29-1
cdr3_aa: CSVGSPISGAEKLFF

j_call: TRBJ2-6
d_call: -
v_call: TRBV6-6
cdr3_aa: CASLRGSANVLTF

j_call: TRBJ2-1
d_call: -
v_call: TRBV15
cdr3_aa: CATSRDPDPTYNEQFF

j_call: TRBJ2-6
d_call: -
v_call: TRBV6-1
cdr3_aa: CASSVDRPGANVLTF

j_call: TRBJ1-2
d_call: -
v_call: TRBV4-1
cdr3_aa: CASSQAAANYGYTF

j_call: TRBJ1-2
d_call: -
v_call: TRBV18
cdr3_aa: CASSPQTGQRANYGYTF

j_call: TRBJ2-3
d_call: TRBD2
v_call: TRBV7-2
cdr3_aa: CASSLVTSGAGDTQYF

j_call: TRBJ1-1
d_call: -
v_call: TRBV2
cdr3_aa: CATTPQSAYTEAFF

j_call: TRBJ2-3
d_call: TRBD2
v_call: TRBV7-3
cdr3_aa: CASSARTSGTDTQYF

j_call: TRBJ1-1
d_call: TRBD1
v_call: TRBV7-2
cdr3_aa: CASSFKLDRVNTEAFF

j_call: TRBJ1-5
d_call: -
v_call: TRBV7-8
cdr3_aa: CASSLRGLNQPQHF

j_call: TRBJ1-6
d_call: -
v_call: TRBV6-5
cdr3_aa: CASSSGALRALHF

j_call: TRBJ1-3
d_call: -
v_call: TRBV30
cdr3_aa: CAWRWGSGNTIYF

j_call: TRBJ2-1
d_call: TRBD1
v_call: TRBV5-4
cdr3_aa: CASSGGGTGGYNEQFF

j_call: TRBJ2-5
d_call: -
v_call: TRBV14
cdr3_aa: CASSQFPGAQYF

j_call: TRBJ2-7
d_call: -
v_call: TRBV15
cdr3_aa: CATSGGGYYEQYF

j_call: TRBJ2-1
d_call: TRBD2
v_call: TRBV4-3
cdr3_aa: CASSQSGGQYNEQFF

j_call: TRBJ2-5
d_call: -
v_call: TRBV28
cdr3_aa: CASSSPMGGQETQYF

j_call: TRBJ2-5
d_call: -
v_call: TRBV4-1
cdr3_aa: CASSQDRLGGGIGETQYF

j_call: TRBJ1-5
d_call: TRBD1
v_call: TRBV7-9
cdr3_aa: CASSPGQGVNQPQHF

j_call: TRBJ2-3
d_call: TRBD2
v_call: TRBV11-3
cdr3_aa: CASSPGLAGSTDTQYF

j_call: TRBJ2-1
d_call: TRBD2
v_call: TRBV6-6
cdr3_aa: CASRKSSGRGNEQFF

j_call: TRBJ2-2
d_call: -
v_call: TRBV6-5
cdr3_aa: CASSRTSPHTGELFF

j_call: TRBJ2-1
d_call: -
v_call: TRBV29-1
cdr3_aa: CSTLLQGFDEQFF

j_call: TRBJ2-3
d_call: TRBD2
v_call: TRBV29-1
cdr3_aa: CSVEWAGGPTDTQYF

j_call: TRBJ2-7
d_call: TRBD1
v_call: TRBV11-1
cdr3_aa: CASSSGQEFNEQYF

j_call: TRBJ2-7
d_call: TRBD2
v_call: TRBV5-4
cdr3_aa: CASSLGLAGGGGYEQYF

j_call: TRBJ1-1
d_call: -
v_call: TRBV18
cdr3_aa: CASSPTREPTEAFF

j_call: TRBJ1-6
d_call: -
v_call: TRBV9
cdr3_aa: CASSVAQGSPLHF

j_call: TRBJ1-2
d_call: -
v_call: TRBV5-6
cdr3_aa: CASSLGDLPNYGYTF

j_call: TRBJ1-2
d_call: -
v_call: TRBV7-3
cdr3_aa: CASSQGRNYGYTF

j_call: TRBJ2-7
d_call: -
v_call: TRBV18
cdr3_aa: CASAGVRMVDEQYF

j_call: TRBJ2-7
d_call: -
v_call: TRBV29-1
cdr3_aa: CSVGPRQAIYEQYF

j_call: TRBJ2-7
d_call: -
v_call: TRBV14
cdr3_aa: CASSQGIWVTREYF